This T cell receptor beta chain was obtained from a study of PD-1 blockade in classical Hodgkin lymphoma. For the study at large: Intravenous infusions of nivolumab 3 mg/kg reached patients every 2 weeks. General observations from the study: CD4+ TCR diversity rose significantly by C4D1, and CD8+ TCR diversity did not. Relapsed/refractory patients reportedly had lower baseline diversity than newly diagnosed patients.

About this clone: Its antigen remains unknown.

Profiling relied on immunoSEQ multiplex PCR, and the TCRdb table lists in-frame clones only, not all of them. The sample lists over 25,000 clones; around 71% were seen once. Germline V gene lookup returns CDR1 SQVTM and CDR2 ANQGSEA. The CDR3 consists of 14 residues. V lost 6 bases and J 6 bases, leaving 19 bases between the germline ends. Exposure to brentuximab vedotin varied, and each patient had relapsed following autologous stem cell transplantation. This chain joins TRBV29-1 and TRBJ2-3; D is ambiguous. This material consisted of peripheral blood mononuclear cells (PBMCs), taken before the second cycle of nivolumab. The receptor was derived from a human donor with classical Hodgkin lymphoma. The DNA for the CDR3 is TGCAGCGTCGACTCCACCGGAGACTTTGATACGCAGTATTTT. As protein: CSVDSTGDFDTQYF.